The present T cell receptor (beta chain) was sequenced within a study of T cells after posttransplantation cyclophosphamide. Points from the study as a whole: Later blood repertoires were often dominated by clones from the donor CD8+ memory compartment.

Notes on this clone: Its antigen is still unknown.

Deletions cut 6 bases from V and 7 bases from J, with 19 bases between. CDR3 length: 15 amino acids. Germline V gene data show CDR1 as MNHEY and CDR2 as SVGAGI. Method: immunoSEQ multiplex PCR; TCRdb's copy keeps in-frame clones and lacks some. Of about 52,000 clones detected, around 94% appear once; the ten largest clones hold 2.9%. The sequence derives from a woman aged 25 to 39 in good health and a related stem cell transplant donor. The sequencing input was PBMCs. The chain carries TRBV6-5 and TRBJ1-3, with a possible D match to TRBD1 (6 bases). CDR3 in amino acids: CASRPGGGAMNTIYF. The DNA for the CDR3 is TGTGCCAGCAGGCCCGGAGGGGGGGCAATGAACACCATATATTTT.